The source of this TCR beta chain is a study of CD8 T cells in Susac syndrome. An input of about 0.5 to 1 ug of RNA was subjected to reverse transcription using random hexamers. immunoSEQ multiplex PCR amplified TCR beta CDR3 across 54 Vbeta, 13 Jbeta. In TCRdb, the immunoSEQ multiplex PCR reads were re-called with MiXCR into one record per CDR3 protein. The repertoire consists of some 130,000 distinct CDR3 sequences, with roughly 94% occurring once and the leading ten covering 0.1% to 0.15%. The CDR3 length is 15 residues. The V and J ends lost 4 bases and 0 bases, in that order; junction bases with no gene match: 3. Germline V gene sequence: CDR1 SGHRS, CDR2 YFSETQ.

This receptor was taken from a human donor with multiple sclerosis. The material sequenced was CD4+ T cells from PBMCs. J is TRBJ2-4 and V is TRBV5-1, with TRBD2 matching over 8 bases. CDR3 nucleotide sequence: TGCGCCAGCAGCCACACTAGCGGAGCCAAAAACATTCAGTACTTC. This gives the protein CASSHTSGAKNIQYF.